This T cell receptor (beta chain) appears in the sequencing data of a study of CD8+ T cells in alopecia areata. Study at large: For the treated group, dosing was oral tofacitinib at 5 to 10 mg twice daily.

General observations from the study: Sequenced scalp T cells also include alphabeta T cells resident in normal skin.

The treatment is: oral pan-JAK inhibitor, 5-10 mg twice daily. As the sequencing template, cDNA was produced by extracting RNA and reverse transcribing it. Measured with immunoSEQ multiplex PCR; TCRdb has only the in-frame clones, and not every one. The sample lists over 150,000 clones; about 53% were seen once. Looked up from germline, CDR1 is WSHSY and CDR2 is SAAADI. The V segment lost 3 bases and the J segment 6 bases; nucleotides outside the gene matches: 11. The CDR3 is 18 residues long. About this clone: The antigen remains unidentified.

The rearrangement joins TRBV10-2 to TRBJ2-2; 12 bases are shared with TRBD2. The specimen was CD8+ T cells sorted from blood, collected at week 24, from a patient treated with tofacitinib. This sequence was found in a human donor with alopecia areata. The CDR3 spells CASSDGTSGRRGSGELFF. In DNA, the CDR3 is TGCGCCAGCAGTGACGGGACTAGCGGGCGTCGGGGCTCCGGGGAGCTGTTTTTT.